This entry is about one T cell receptor (beta chain). An end of the junction does not agree with germline; a read error may underlie this. Using a J-beta primer mix together with a sample-barcoded 5' primer, a second PCR was run for about 6 to 11 cycles. A tag from a template-switch adaptor with 12 random nucleotides marked each cDNA molecule. MiXCR was run by TCRdb on the 5' RACE reads, yielding one entry per CDR3 protein. The sample includes about 1.6 million distinct CDR3 sequences, around 36% seen only once; the top ten take about 11%. This entry is derived from a study of blood T cells in healthy people across ages. The specimen sequenced was blood. This clonotype originated in a woman in her 30s in good health.

CDR3 in amino acids: CASSQVLGGSHNKQFF. CDR3 in DNA: TGCGCCAGCAGCCAAGTTTTAGGGGGTAGCCACAATAAGCAGTTCTTC. This chain connects TRBV4-1 to TRBJ2-1, with D possibly matching TRBD1 (6 bases). This CDR3 spans 16 amino acids. Germline lookup yields CDR1 MGHRA and CDR2 YSYEKL.